This TCR beta chain was found in a study of blood T cell repertoires in COVID-19. Data came from immunoSEQ multiplex PCR; TCRdb stores just in-frame clones and leaves some out. The table records around 500,000 clones, approximately 88% of them present only once. The J segment lost 0 bases and the V segment lost 4 bases, leaving 5 bases of the junction unmatched. Germline CDR1 and CDR2: LGHDT and YNNKEL (reference sequence). This CDR3 contains 15 residues. This rearrangement joins TRBV3-1 (or the pseudogene TRBV3-2) to TRBJ1-2; 7 bases map to TRBD1. Sequenced: PBMCs or T cells enriched from blood (not recorded which). The clonotype was recovered from a woman aged 40 to 49 who had recovered from COVID-19. DNA for the CDR3: TGTGCCAGCAGCCCCACAGGGGCCGCTAACTATGGCTACACCTTC. It translates to CASSPTGAANYGYTF.